This T cell receptor beta chain was sequenced for a study of T cells in localized non-small cell lung cancer (dated by TCRdb to 2020 to 2022). Some background on the complete study: The study examined T cell repertoires in a few hundred patients with early-stage NSCLC and compared tumors with uninvolved tumor-adjacent lungs. The cohort was made up of 200 to 250 treatment-naive NSCLC patients whose localized lung tumors had been resected. A mean age of approximately 66 years was recorded for the NSCLC patients, of whom approximately 130 were male and about 100 were female.

At diagnosis, peripheral blood, uninvolved tumor-adjacent lung and tumor were collected and were preserved as a mix of fresh-frozen and FFPE material. For TCR repertoire profiling, the blood samples were analyzed as peripheral blood mononuclear cells. Concerning this clone: This receptor's antigen is unknown. No base qualities exist here, and no much larger clone lies one base off it.

V loses 4 bases of germline sequence and J loses 0 bases, and the interval between the two ends is 10 bases. The germline V gene encodes CDR1 KGHSH and CDR2 LQKENI. The CDR3 sequence holds 14 residues, the cysteine and phenylalanine included. The read is trimmed to its CDR3 DNA, 42 bases read in frame from base 1. TCR beta CDR3 regions were sequenced from DNA using the immunoSEQ Assay. The study's processing was this. To compute T cell density, TCR beta template counts were normalized to usable DNA, which was estimated by amplifying housekeeping genes. Using the preseqR package, richness was estimated by extrapolating to 120,000 templates for tissue samples and 400,000 templates for PBMC samples. Clonality was defined by subtracting Pielou's evenness from one. To identify tissue-enriched TCRs, differential abundance testing was run on productive amino-acid clonotypes with a minimum total count of 5 and an alpha of 0.1. The Jaccard Index and the Morisita Overlap Index were used to quantify repertoire overlap between compartments. GLIPH grouped TCR beta CDR3s together with public tetramer-defined viral CDR3s, and a viral motif had to include at least three viral sequences and also show V-gene enrichment. TCRdb took over this immuneACCESS table, retaining in-frame rearrangements with V and J assigned. Such tables are incomplete; in checked studies, under half of the missing clones stem from an unresolved V gene, and the remainder is unexplained. That table is the source of V, J and clone size, and D and trimming were worked out from the DNA. In this sample the table shows about 21,000 clones, about nine tenths of which occur a single time. The ten largest clones take up under 25% of the sample.

Findings and caveats that apply to the study as a whole: A median of roughly 58 of the top 100 tumor clones were detected in paired uninvolved adjacent lung, and some 29 of these tumor clones were also found among the top 100 clones of the paired uninvolved adjacent lung. Uninvolved tumor-adjacent lung showed the highest T cell clonality, higher than tumor, which suggests more focused antigenic responses in the uninvolved tumor-adjacent lung. Since the design was exploratory, TCR variables were selected using unadjusted p-values with no false-discovery rate correction. Multi-region tumor sequencing was not performed, so intratumor heterogeneity could not be excluded. Higher T cell density in blood was associated with longer overall survival, whereas higher clonality in adjacent lung was associated with shorter survival.

Sequences were derived from PBMCs, sampled before any cancer treatment. The receptor chain draws on TRBV18 and TRBJ2-7; confidence is insufficient to name the D gene. This clonotype originated in a man between 40 and 75 years old with stage II squamous cell lung carcinoma. The CDR3 protein: CASSRTQSSYEQYF. The bases read TGTGCCAGCTCACGAACACAGAGCTCCTACGAGCAGTACTTC.